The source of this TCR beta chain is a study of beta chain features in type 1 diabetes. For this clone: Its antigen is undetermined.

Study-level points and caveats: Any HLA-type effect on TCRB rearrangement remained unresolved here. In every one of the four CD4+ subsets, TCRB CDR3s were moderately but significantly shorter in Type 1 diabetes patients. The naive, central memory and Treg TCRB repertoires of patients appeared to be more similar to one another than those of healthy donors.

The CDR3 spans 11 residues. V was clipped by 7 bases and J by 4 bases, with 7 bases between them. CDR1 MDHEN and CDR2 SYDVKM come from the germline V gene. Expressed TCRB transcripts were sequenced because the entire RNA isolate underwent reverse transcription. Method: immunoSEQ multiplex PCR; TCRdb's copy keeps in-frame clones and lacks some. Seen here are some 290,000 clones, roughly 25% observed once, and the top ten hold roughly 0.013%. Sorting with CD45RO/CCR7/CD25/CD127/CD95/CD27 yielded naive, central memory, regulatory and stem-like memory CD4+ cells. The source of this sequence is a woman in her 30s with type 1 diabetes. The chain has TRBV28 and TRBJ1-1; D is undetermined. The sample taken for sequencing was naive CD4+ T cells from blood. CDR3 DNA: TGTGCCAGCACCCTGGCCACTGAAGCTTTCTTT. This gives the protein CASTLATEAFF.